The T cell receptor (beta chain) described here comes from a study of OX40 agonist ivuxolimab in advanced cancers. Background on the whole study: Ivuxolimab, which targeted the costimulatory receptor OX40 (CD134), was an agonistic, fully human IgG2 monoclonal antibody. The point of sequencing TCRbeta in the periphery was to test whether ivuxolimab changed TCR sequence diversity and drove clonal T-cell expansion. The paper reports the monotherapy dose-escalation portion (N of about 54 patients) of the phase I ivuxolimab trial. Prior anti-PD-1, anti-PD-L1 or anti-CTLA-4 therapy was permitted, and about 40% of dose-escalation patients had received checkpoint inhibitors. Intravenous ivuxolimab was administered to patients every 2 weeks at six dose levels: 0.01, 0.1, 0.3, 1.5, 3 and 10 mg/kg. Of the approximately 50 dose-escalation patients, hepatocellular carcinoma was present in approximately 20, melanoma in some 15, renal cell carcinoma in 9 and head and neck cancer in 9. The dose-escalation cohort was approximately 83% male with a mean age of approximately 60 years, ranging from 23 to 79. Three dose-escalation patients achieved partial responses, one with hepatocellular carcinoma and two with cutaneous melanoma. Broader findings and caveats from the paper: Low levels of normalized T-cell clonal expansion were also seen in some patients who did not respond. On average, CD8+ T cells showed more expanded clones than CD4+ T cells after ivuxolimab. The antigen specificity of the peripheral T cells that underwent clonal expansion was not determined. Clonal expansion of both CD4+ and CD8+ blood T cells was observed from baseline to week 6 at doses 0.1 to 3.0 mg/kg. In the 0.1-3.0 mg/kg groups, partial responders had among the lowest normalized peripheral clonal expansion, particularly in CD8+ T cells.

To sequence the TCRbeta CDR3 region, genomic DNA was isolated from the sorted cells. The immunoSEQ Assay was used to sequence the TCRbeta CDR3 regions. TCRdb took over this immuneACCESS table, retaining in-frame rearrangements with V and J assigned. Such tables are incomplete; in checked studies, under half of the missing clones stem from an unresolved V gene, and the remainder is unexplained. The sample table contains roughly 97,000 clones; only one count was recorded for about 90% of them. The top ten clones comprise 0.79% of the sample. Worth noting for this clone: No cognate antigen has been identified for it. No much larger clone exists at a distance of one base, and base qualities are not known.

Patients with a history of autoimmune disease or receiving systemic immunosuppression were excluded from the trial. Peripheral blood for TCR sequencing was drawn from every dose cohort at baseline, at cycle 4 day 1 and at cycle 7 day 1. Samples came from an open-label, multicenter, first-in-human phase I dose-escalation trial of ivuxolimab. Adults with locally advanced or metastatic melanoma, renal cell, hepatocellular, or head and neck squamous cell carcinoma were enrolled in the trial. Before TCR sequencing, CD4+ and CD8+ T cells were separately sorted from peripheral blood. V is reduced by 3 bases and J by 5 bases, leaving a spacing of 13 bases between them. For CDR1 and CDR2, the germline V gene (reference sequence) lists LNHDA and SQIVND. Inclusive of the bounding cysteine and phenylalanine, the CDR3 is 14 residues long. Only CDR3 DNA is held: 42 bases, read in frame from base 1.

The receptor comes from an adult with an advanced solid tumor such as melanoma, head and neck, liver or kidney cancer. Specimen: CD4+ or CD8+ T cells sorted from blood, collected in a trial of the OX40 agonist ivuxolimab. This chain is built from TRBV19 and TRBJ2-5; perhaps TRBD2 is the D gene, with 5 bases matching. The CDR3 sequence is CASSIRASLETQYF. In nucleotide form, the sequence is TGTGCCAGTAGTATCCGGGCTAGCCTGGAGACCCAGTACTTC.